The clone carrying this T cell receptor beta chain has at least ten counts. Trimming removed 3 bases at V and 4 bases at J, with 5 bases between. Per the germline V gene, CDR1 is SEHNR and CDR2 is FQNEAQ (reference sequence). This CDR3 comprises 12 residues. The data belong to a study of identical twins. Each CDR3 protein gets one entry after TCRdb re-called the 5' RACE reads with MiXCR. The table has approximately 230,000 distinct CDR3 sequences, around 6.5% seen once. These data were also reused for a study on T cells expressing NK-cell markers.

This sequence originates from a woman in her late teens or twenties in good health. This chain links TRBV7-9 with TRBJ2-3; no reliable D call. The material sequenced was CD8+ T cells sorted from blood. CDR3 sequence: CASSLDSDTQYF. DNA of the CDR3: TGTGCCAGCAGCTTGGATTCAGATACGCAGTATTTT.